This paragraph covers one TCR beta chain sequence. Its antigen is unknown. These data belong to a study of T cell responses to AZD1222 COVID-19 vaccine. General study results and limits: CD4 TCRs linked to vaccination spanned spike, dominating at 160-218 and 743-854.

Clones were sequenced by immunoSEQ multiplex PCR, and TCRdb holds only the in-frame ones, with some missing. Here the sample spans fewer than 300,000 clones, 93% being singletons. This CDR3 contains 11 residues. The V and J ends lost 5 bases and 12 bases, in that order; junction bases with no gene match: 2. The chain has TRBV12-3 or TRBV12-4 and TRBJ1-4, with TRBD1 identical over 8 bases. The source is an adult in good health. This specimen consisted of peripheral blood, obtained on day 0 of AZD1222 vaccination. The CDR3 region has the DNA TGTGCCAGCAGTCCCAGGGGGCAACTGTTTTTT. This translates into CASSPRGQLFF.